These T cell receptor beta chains were read from a single sample in a study of T cell responses to AZD1222 COVID-19 vaccine. Some clones are missing from TCRdb's copy, which holds only in-frame ones; the method was immunoSEQ multiplex PCR. Among about 93,000 clones listed, 85% to 90% were seen once. The material was peripheral blood, obtained 28 days after the second AZD1222 dose. The receptors originated from an adult who received the AZD1222 COVID-19 vaccine. Each CDR3 is given with its conserved first and last residue.

>TRBJ2-1|TRBV5-1
CASSLVSMSSYNEQFF
>TRBJ2-7|TRBV5-6
CASSRLIAYEQYF
>TRBJ1-5|TRBV3-1/TRBV3-2
CASSPAGWDFGQPQHF
>TRBJ1-2|TRBV6-5
CASSYSDRGGYTF
>TRBJ2-5|TRBV5-1
CASGPGRGQETQYF
>TRBJ2-1|TRBV7-3
CASSLTGQGYNEQFF
>TRBJ1-2|TRBV3-1/TRBV3-2
CASTDSNYGYTF
>TRBJ2-3|TRBV5-1
CASSGVLSGASTDTQYF
>TRBJ1-1|TRBV9
CASSLGGGGTEAFF
>TRBJ2-7|TRBV7-9
CASIADSWDQSYEQYF
>TRBJ2-6|TRBV3-1/TRBV3-2
CASSQGSGPNVLTF
>TRBJ2-7|TRBV7-2
CASSLSGSSYEQYF
>TRBJ1-4|TRBV19
CASMREPNRNEKLFF
>TRBJ1-2|TRBV18
CASSPPGEYGYTF
>TRBJ1-1|TRBV12-5
CASGPPTEENTEAFF
>TRBJ1-6|TRBV30
CAWSTFGASYNSPLHF
>TRBJ1-5|TRBV10-2
CASSDRVHQPQHF
>TRBJ2-2|TRBV2
CASSVVQTGELFF
>TRBJ2-1|TRBV27
CASSLTGGSDEQFF
>TRBJ1-2|TRBV7-9
CASSLWGSDGYTF
>TRBJ2-7|TRBV6-5
CASRRGRQDEQYF
>TRBJ2-5|TRBV3-1/TRBV3-2
CASSQDRLLVGPQETQYF
>TRBJ1-3|TRBV5-6
CASSLTGNTIYF
>TRBJ1-4|TRBV18
CASSRAKNEKLFF
>TRBJ1-1|TRBV3-1/TRBV3-2
CASSQAGRSTEAFF
>TRBJ2-1|TRBV7-3
CASSPGLAGGWDYNEQFF
>TRBJ2-2|TRBV2
CASRGTTNTGELFF
>TRBJ1-4|TRBV7-9
CASSLDGTGLEKLFF
>TRBJ2-3|TRBV2
CASSEGQGTDTQYF
>TRBJ1-6|TRBV3-1/TRBV3-2
CASSPRQSFYNSPLHF
>TRBJ2-3|TRBV27
CASSSGLAGETDTQYF
>TRBJ1-2|TRBV6-1
CASSERGFGYTF
>TRBJ2-7|TRBV7-6
CASSLAGGEQYF
>TRBJ1-1|TRBV18
CASSWEMAVTEAFF
>TRBJ1-1|TRBV4-1
CASSPTSMNTEAFF
>TRBJ2-1|TRBV13
CASSLKVGDRYNEQFF
>TRBJ2-1|TRBV7-9
CASSLPDRGNNEQFF
>TRBJ2-7|TRBV12-5
CASGLGGGEQYF
>TRBJ1-1|TRBV12-3/TRBV12-4
CASSLALNTEAFF
>TRBJ1-1|TRBV20-1
CSASRWKLAGTEAFF
>TRBJ1-1|TRBV4-2
CASSPRQERGTEAFF
>TRBJ2-6|TRBV19
CASSTETPVQEGANVLTF
>TRBJ2-7|TRBV14
CASSHGLYYEQYF
>TRBJ1-1|TRBV18
CASSPGDSLRTEAFF
>TRBJ1-3|TRBV6-5
CASSYSGAGGNTIYF
>TRBJ1-3|TRBV9
CASSVAGGLGNTIYF
>TRBJ1-2|TRBV5-8
CASSPDGYTF
>TRBJ1-1|TRBV6-4
CASSAGVENTEAFF
>TRBJ1-1|TRBV4-2
CASSAYLGTEAFF
>TRBJ1-2|TRBV11-2
CASSSRTESNYGYTF
>TRBJ1-6|TRBV6-5
CASNRGLSYNSPLHF
>TRBJ1-4|TRBV11-3
CASSAEDSGGEKLFF
>TRBJ2-7|TRBV9
CASSVGLAGYEQYF
>TRBJ1-2|TRBV7-9
CASSASADGYTF
>TRBJ2-7|TRBV7-9
CASSSGRHPSYEQYF